These 18 T cell receptor beta chains originate from one sample sequenced in a study of response to subunit inactivated influenza vaccine. TCRdb redid the calling of the RT-PCR reads with MiXCR, one entry per CDR3 protein. The repertoire has about 700,000 distinct CDR3 sequences, around 16% of them found once; the top ten carry under 14%. The sample here was PBMCs from blood, taken 11 to 12 days after vaccination. Receptor source: a middle-aged man who received an inactivated influenza vaccine.

A few counts support this clonotype. This sequence joins TRBV27 and TRBJ2-1; 9 positions match TRBD1. The V segment lost 5 bases and the J segment 10 bases; nucleotides outside the gene matches: 6. The CDR3 is 13 amino acids. Per the germline V gene, CDR1 is MNHEY and CDR2 is SMNVEV (reference sequence). In nucleotides, the CDR3 is TGTGCCAGCAGTCGAACAGGGGGCCGAGAGCAGTTCTTC. This codes for CASSRTGGREQFF.

The J gene is TRBJ2-1, the V gene TRBV5-1; D remains ambiguous. CDR1 is SGHRS and CDR2 is YFSETQ in the germline V gene. The V end was cut by 1 base, the J end by 8 bases, with 4 bases between. CDR3 length: 11 residues. CDR3 region: CASSLKDEQFF. CDR3 bases: TGCGCCAGCAGCTTGAAGGATGAGCAGTTCTTC.

Comments on this clonotype: A much larger clone lies one base from this, so it may be a read error. The CDR3 spells CASSLYFYEQYF. The CDR3 nucleotides read TGTGCCAGCAGTTTATATTTCTACGAGCAGTACTTC. This rearrangement joins TRBV12-3 or TRBV12-4 to TRBJ2-7; D remains ambiguous. The ends were cut back, 2 bases at V and 3 bases at J, with 5 bases in the middle. The CDR3 runs to 12 residues.

This clonotype was detected only a few times. The rearrangement joins TRBV27 to TRBJ2-7; possible D gene TRBD2, 5 bases. CDR3 length equals 14 residues. Between the trimmed V and J ends, which lost 2 bases and 3 bases, there was a span of 11 bases. CDR1 and CDR2 from the germline V gene are MNHEY and SMNVEV (reference sequence). The CDR3 DNA follows: TGTGCCAGCAGTTTAGCGGGCCTCTACTACGAGCAGTACTTC. This sequence encodes CASSLAGLYYEQYF.

The CDR3 loop reads CASSQKDGTSTDTQYF. The CDR3 nucleotides read TGTGCCAGCAGCCAAAAGGACGGCACTAGCACAGATACGCAGTATTTT. This chain uses TRBV3-1 with TRBJ2-3; D gene uncertain. The CDR3 is made up of 16 amino acids. Germline CDR1 is LGHDT and CDR2 is YNNKEL (reference sequence). V was trimmed by 2 bases and J by 0 bases, leaving 12 bases between them.

There are many counts of this clonotype. The CDR3 sequence: CASSKAEGFRYEQYF. CDR3 DNA sequence: TGTGCCAGCAGCAAGGCGGAGGGGTTTCGCTACGAGCAGTACTTC. The rearrangement links TRBV7-6 to TRBJ2-7; D might be TRBD2 (6 bases). Trimming shortened V by 5 bases and J by 3 bases, and 17 bases separated the two germline ends. The CDR3 covers 15 residues. Germline loops: CDR1 SGHVS, CDR2 FNYEAQ.

This sequence joins TRBV6-2 or TRBV6-3 and TRBJ1-5, with 7 bases that match TRBD1. The CDR3 totals 16 residues. CDR1 is MNHEY, CDR2 SVGEGT, per germline. V was pared by 7 bases and J by 3 bases, with 12 bases of the junction left unmatched. The CDR3 loop reads CASTNQATGLNQPQHF. In nucleotides, the CDR3 is TGTGCCAGCACGAACCAAGCGACAGGGCTCAATCAGCCCCAGCATTTT.

This clonotype has just a few counts. The chain recombines TRBV4-1 with TRBJ2-2; no reliable D call. V gave up 0 bases and J gave up 5 bases, with 13 bases separating them. CDR1 MGHRA and CDR2 YSYEKL come from the germline V gene. There are 16 residues in the CDR3. DNA for the CDR3: TGCGCCAGCAGCCAAGACCCCACGGCGGAGACCGGGGAGCTGTTTTTT. The encoded protein is CASSQDPTAETGELFF.

This clonotype was counted a few times. V is TRBV12-3 or TRBV12-4 and J is TRBJ1-4; possibly TRBD1 for D (5 bases). V lost 5 bases to trimming and J lost 7 bases, with 14 bases between them. The CDR3 loop spans 14 amino acids. CDR3 sequence reads: CASSPSWGGEKLFF. The CDR3 DNA follows: TGTGCCAGCAGTCCCTCCTGGGGGGGTGAAAAACTGTTTTTT.

This clonotype was picked up many times. The V gene is TRBV10-3, the J gene TRBJ2-3, with D unresolved. The germline gives CDR1 ENHRY, CDR2 SYGVKD. Trimming pared 6 bases from V and 1 base from J, leaving 5 bases between. The CDR3 is made up of 12 amino acids. CDR3 residues: CAIRVGTDTQYF. The CDR3 nucleotides read TGTGCCATCAGGGTCGGCACAGATACGCAGTATTTT.

The chain employs TRBV7-8 and TRBJ2-5; 9 positions agree with TRBD1. Germline assignment: CDR1 SGHVS and CDR2 FQNEAQ. This CDR3 region has 15 residues. J was trimmed by 5 bases and V by 3 bases; bases with no gene match: 7. Written as DNA, the CDR3 is TGTGCCAGCAGCTTTCGGACAGGGGACAGGGAGACCCAGTACTTC. Its translation is CASSFRTGDRETQYF.

The chain carries TRBV15 and TRBJ1-2; D unclear. Trimming stripped 3 bases from V and 3 bases from J, with 8 bases between. From germline, CDR1 is LNHNV and CDR2 YYDKDF (reference sequence). The CDR3 is 13 residues long. The CDR3 nucleotides are TGTGCCACCAGCAGGCCGTTTCACTATGGCTACACCTTC. Protein sequence: CATSRPFHYGYTF.

This clonotype has just a few counts. The chain is built from TRBV3-1 and TRBJ2-7; TRBD1 is a possible D gene (5 bases). The CDR3 length is 15 residues. Per germline, CDR1 LGHDT and CDR2 YNNKEL (reference sequence). The V end was cut by 1 base, the J end by 5 bases, with 15 bases between. The CDR3 protein is CASSQGGTRVHEQYF. DNA of the CDR3: TGTGCCAGCAGCCAAGGCGGAACCAGGGTGCACGAGCAGTACTTC.

This clonotype occurred many times. The chain combines TRBV5-1 with TRBJ2-7, with 7 bases lining up with TRBD1. Germline-derived CDR1 and CDR2 are SGHRS and YFSETQ. The CDR3 totals 15 residues. The trim removed 1 base at V and 4 bases at J, leaving 8 bases unmatched. CDR3: CASSLREGQFYEQYF. DNA for the CDR3: TGCGCCAGCAGCTTGCGAGAGGGACAGTTTTACGAGCAGTACTTC.

Only a few counts were recorded for this clonotype. The gene calls are TRBV6-1 and TRBJ1-1; no clear D. With 3 bases removed from V and 1 base from J, the gap between germline ends came to 9 bases. This CDR3 has 14 amino acids. CDR1 MNHNS and CDR2 SASEGT come from the germline V gene. CDR3 loop: CASSDQGSNTEAFF. The DNA of the CDR3 is TGTGCCAGCAGTGACCAAGGGTCGAACACTGAAGCTTTCTTT.

This sequence joins TRBV4-2 and TRBJ2-1; D might be TRBD2 (6 bases). Germline V CDR1 and CDR2: LGHNA, YNFKEQ. This CDR3 spans 16 amino acids. V lost 2 bases and J lost 1, with 12 bases in between. The chain's CDR3 is CASSQPTSLSYNEQFF. CDR3 bases: TGTGCCAGCAGCCAACCCACTAGCTTGTCCTACAATGAGCAGTTCTTC.

The chain joins TRBV19 to TRBJ2-7; 10 nucleotides agree with TRBD2. Germline CDR1 and CDR2: LNHDA and SQIVND (reference sequence). This CDR3 has 16 residues. With 10 bases clipped from V and 3 bases from J, the junction kept 15 bases outside the gene matches. CDR3 nucleotides: TGTGCCAAGAAACGGACTAGCGGCCCTTTGAGCTACGAGCAGTACTTC. Its protein product is CAKKRTSGPLSYEQYF.

In its sample, this clonotype was seen many times. This sequence joins TRBV10-3 and TRBJ2-5; 7 bases are shared with TRBD2. The length of the CDR3 is 15 residues. Germline CDR1 is ENHRY and CDR2 is SYGVKD. V trimming: 0 bases; J trimming: 5 bases; junction bases outside the gene matches: 6. DNA for the CDR3: TGTGCCATCAGTGAGTCCGAACTAGCGAGGGAGACCCAGTACTTC. Its translation: CAISESELARETQYF.